This TCR beta chain came from a study of T cell repertoires in cytomegalovirus infection. TCRdb re-derived calls from the reads in MiXCR, one entry per CDR3 protein. Of more than 350,000 distinct CDR3 sequences listed, approximately 30% were seen once; the top ten hold roughly an eighth. Notes on this clonotype: Its antigen is as yet unknown.

Study observations and caveats: Dominating the ex vivo response were TCR beta clonotypes that were CMV-specific and HLA-C-restricted.

There are 11 residues in the CDR3. V lost 0 bases and J 10 bases, leaving 6 bases between the germline ends. Looked up from germline, CDR1 is SGHAT and CDR2 is FQNNGV. The chain links TRBV11-2 to TRBJ1-1; no firm D call. This receptor was identified in a human donor in good health (CMV status not recorded). Some clones in this sample may be carry-over from other donors' samples. The specimen sequenced was PBMCs. CDR3 sequence: CASSLEGTAFF. CDR3 DNA: TGTGCCAGCAGCTTAGAGGGCACAGCTTTCTTT.